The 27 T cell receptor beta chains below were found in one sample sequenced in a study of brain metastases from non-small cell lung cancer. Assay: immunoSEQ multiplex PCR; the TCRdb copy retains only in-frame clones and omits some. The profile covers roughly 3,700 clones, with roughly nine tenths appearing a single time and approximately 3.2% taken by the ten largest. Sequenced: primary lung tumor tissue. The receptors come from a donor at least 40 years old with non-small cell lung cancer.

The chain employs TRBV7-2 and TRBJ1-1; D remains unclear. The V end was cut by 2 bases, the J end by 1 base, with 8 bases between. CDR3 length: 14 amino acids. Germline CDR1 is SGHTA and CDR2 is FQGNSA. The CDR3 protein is CASSLRNTNTEAFF. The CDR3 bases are TGTGCCAGCAGCTTACGTAATACGAACACTGAAGCTTTCTTT.

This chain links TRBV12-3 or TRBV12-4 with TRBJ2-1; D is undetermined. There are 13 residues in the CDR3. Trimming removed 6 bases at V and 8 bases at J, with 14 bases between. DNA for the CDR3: TGTGCCAGCAGCCTACCCCCTGGGCATGAGCAGTTCTTC. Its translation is CASSLPPGHEQFF.

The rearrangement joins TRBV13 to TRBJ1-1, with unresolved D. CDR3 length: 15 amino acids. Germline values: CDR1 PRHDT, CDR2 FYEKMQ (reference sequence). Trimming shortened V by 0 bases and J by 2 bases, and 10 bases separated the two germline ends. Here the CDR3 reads CASSLGSSGNTEAFF. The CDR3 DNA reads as TGTGCCAGCAGCTTAGGATCGTCGGGTAACACTGAAGCTTTCTTT.

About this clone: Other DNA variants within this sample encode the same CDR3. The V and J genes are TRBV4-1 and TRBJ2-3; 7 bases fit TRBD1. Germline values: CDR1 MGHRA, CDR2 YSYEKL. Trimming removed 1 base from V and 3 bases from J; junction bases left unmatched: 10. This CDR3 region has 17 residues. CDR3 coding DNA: TGCGCCAGCAGCCAAGCACAGGGGATTTCCGGTACAGATACGCAGTATTTT. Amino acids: CASSQAQGISGTDTQYF.

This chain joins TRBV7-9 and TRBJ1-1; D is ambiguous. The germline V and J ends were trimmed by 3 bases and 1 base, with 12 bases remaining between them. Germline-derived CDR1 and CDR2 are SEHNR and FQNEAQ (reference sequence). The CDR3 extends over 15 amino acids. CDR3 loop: CASSLPASENTEAFF. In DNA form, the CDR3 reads TGTGCCAGCAGCTTGCCGGCTTCCGAGAACACTGAAGCTTTCTTT. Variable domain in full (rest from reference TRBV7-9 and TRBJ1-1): DTGVSQNPRHKITKRGQNVTFRCDPISEHNRLYWYRQTLGQGPEFLTYFQNEAQLEKSRLLSDRFSAERPKGSFSTLEIQRTEQGDSAMYLCASSLPASENTEAFFGQGTRLTVV.

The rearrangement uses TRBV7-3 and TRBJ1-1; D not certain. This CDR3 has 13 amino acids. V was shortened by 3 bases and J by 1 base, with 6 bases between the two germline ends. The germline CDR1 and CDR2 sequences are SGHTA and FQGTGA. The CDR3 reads CASSFLANTEAFF. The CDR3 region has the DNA TGTGCCAGCAGCTTTCTAGCGAACACTGAAGCTTTCTTT.

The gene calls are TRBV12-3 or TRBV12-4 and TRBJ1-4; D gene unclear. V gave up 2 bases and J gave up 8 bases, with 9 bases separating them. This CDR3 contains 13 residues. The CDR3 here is CASSLSRGEKLFF. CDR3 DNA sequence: TGTGCCAGCAGTTTATCCAGAGGGGAAAAACTGTTTTTT.

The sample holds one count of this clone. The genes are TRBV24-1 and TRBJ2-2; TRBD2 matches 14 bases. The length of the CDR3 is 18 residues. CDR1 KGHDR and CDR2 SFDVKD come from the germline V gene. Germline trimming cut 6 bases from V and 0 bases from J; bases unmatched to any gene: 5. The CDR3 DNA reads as TGTGCCACCAGTAGGGGACTAGCGGGGGTATCGAACACCGGGGAGCTGTTTTTT. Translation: CATSRGLAGVSNTGELFF.

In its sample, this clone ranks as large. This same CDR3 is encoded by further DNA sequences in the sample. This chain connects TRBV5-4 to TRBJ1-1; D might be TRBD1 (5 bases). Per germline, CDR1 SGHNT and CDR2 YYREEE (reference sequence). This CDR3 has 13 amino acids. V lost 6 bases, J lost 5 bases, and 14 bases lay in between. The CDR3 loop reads CASTQGRETEAFF. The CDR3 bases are TGTGCCAGCACCCAGGGCAGGGAGACTGAAGCTTTCTTT. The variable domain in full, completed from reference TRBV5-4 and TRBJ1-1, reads ETGVTQSPTHLIKTRGQQVTLRCSSQSGHNTVSWYQQALGQGPQFIFQYYREEENGRGNFPPRFSGLQFPNYSSELNVNALELDDSALYLCASTQGRETEAFFGQGTRLTVV.

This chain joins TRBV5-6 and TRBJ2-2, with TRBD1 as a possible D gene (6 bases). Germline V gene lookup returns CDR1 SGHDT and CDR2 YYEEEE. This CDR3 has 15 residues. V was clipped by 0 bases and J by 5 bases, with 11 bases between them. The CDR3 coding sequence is TGTGCCAGCAGCTTGGTTCTTCAGGGGACCGGGGAGCTGTTTTTT. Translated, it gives CASSLVLQGTGELFF.

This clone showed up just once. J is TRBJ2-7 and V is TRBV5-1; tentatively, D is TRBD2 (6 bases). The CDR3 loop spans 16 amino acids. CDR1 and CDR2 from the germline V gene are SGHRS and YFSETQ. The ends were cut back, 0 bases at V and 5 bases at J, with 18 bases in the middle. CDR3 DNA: TGCGCCAGCAGCTTGGTGGGGGTAGCGGCTAAAGACGAGCAGTACTTC. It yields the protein CASSLVGVAAKDEQYF.

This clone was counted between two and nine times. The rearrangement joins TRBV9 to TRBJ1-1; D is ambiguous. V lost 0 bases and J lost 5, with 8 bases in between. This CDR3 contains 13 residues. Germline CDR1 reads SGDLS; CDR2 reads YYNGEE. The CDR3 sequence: CASSVAEGTEAFF. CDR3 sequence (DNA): TGTGCCAGCAGCGTAGCAGAAGGGACTGAAGCTTTCTTT.

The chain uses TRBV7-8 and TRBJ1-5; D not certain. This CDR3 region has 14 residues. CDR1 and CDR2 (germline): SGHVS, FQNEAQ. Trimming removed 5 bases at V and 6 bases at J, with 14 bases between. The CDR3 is CASSLDGWGQPQHF. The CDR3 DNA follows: TGTGCCAGCAGCCTTGACGGATGGGGTCAGCCCCAGCATTTT. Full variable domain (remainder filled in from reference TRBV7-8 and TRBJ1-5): GAGVSQSPRYKVAKRGQDVALRCDPISGHVSLFWYQQALGQGPEFLTYFQNEAQLDKSGLPSDRFFAERPEGSVSTLKIQRTQQEDSAVYLCASSLDGWGQPQHFGDGTRLSIL.

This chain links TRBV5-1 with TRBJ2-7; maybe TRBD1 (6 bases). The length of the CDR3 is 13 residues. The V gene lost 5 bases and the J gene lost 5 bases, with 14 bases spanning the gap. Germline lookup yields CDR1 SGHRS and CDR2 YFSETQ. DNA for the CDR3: TGCGCCAGCAGGGACTTGACAGGAAACGAGCAGTACTTC. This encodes CASRDLTGNEQYF.

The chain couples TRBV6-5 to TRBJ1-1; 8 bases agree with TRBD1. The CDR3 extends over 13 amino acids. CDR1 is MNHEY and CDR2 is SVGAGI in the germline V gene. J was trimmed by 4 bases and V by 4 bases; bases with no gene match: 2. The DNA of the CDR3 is TGTGCCAGCAGTTTCAGGGGGCCCACTGAAGCTTTCTTT. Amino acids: CASSFRGPTEAFF.

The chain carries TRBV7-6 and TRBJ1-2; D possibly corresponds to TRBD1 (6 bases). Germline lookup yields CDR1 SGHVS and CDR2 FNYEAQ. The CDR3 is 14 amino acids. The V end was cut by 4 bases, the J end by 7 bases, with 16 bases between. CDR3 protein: CASSSSRDTTGYTF. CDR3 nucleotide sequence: TGTGCCAGCAGCTCCAGCCGGGACACGACTGGCTACACCTTC.

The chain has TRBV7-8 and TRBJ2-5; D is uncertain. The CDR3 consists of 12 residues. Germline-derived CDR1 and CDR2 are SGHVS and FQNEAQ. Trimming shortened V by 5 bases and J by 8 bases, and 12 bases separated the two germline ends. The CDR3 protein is CASSLPQGTQYF. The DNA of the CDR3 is TGTGCCAGCAGCCTCCCGCAAGGCACCCAGTACTTC.

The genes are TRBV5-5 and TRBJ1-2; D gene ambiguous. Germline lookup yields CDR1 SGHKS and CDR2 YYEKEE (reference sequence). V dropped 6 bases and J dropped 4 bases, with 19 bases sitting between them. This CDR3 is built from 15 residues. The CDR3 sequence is CASNSRFSFGYGYTF. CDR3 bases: TGTGCCAGCAACTCAAGGTTCAGTTTCGGCTATGGCTACACCTTC.

In DNA, the CDR3 is TGTGCCAGCAGTGGTAACAATGAGCAGTTCTTC. This sequence encodes CASSGNNEQFF. The genes are TRBV2 and TRBJ2-1; D is unresolved. V lost 4 bases and J 5 bases, leaving 3 bases between the germline ends. The CDR3 totals 11 residues. The germline CDR1 and CDR2 sequences are SNHLY and FYNNEI.

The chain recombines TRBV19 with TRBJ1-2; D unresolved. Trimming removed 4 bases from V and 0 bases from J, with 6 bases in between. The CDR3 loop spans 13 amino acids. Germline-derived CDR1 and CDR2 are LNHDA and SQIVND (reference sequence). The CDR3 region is CASSSVTNYGYTF. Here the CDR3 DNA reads TGTGCCAGTAGTAGTGTTACTAACTATGGCTACACCTTC.

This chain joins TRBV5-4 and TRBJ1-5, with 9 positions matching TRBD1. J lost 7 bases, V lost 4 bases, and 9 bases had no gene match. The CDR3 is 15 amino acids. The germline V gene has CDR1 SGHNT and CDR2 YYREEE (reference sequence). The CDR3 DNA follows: TGTGCCAGCAGCCAAGGGACAGGGAAGGGGCAGCCCCAGCATTTT. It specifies CASSQGTGKGQPQHF.

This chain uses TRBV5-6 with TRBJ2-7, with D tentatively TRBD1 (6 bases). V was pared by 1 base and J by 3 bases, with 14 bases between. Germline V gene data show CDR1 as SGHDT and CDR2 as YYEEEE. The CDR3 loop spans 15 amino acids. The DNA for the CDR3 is TGTGCCAGCAGCTTGTTCCCACAGGGAGACTACGAGCAGTACTTC. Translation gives CASSLFPQGDYEQYF.

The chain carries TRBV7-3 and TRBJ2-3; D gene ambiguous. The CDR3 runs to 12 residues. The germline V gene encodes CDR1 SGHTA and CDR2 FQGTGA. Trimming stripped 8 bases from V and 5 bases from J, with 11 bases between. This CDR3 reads CASGELGDTQYF. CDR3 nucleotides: TGTGCCAGCGGGGAATTGGGAGATACGCAGTATTTT.

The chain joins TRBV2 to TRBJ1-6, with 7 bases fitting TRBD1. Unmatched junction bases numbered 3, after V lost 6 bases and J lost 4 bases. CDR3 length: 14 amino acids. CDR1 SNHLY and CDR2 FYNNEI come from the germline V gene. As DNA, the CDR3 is TGTGCCAGCAGACCGACAGGGTATAATTCACCCCTCCACTTT. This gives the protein CASRPTGYNSPLHF.

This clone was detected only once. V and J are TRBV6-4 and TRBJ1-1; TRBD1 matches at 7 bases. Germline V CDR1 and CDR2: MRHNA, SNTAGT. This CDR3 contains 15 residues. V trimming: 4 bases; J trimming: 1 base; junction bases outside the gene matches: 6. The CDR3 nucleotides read TGTGCCAGCAGTGCCGACCGGGACAGGAACACTGAAGCTTTCTTT. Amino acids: CASSADRDRNTEAFF.

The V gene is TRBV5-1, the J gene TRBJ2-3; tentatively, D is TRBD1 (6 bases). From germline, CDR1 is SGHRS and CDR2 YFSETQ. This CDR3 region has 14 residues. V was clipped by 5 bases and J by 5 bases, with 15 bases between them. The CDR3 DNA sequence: TGCGCCAGCAGTGGGGGACAAGCAAAAGATACGCAGTATTTT. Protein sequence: CASSGGQAKDTQYF. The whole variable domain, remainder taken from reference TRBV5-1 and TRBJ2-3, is KAGVTQTPRYLIKTRGQQVTLSCSPISGHRSVSWYQQTPGQGLQFLFEYFSETQRNKGNFPGRFSGRQFSNSRSEMNVSTLELGDSALYLCASSGGQAKDTQYFGPGTRLTVL.

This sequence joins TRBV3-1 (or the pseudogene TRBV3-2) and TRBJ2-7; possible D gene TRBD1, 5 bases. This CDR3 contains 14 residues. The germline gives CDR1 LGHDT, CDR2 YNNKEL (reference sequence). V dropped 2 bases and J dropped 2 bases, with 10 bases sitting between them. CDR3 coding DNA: TGTGCCAGCAGCCAACCAGGGTCTCCCTACGAGCAGTACTTC. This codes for CASSQPGSPYEQYF.